The sequence of this T cell receptor (beta chain) was determined in a study of cytomegalovirus exposure and HLA in healthy donors. Study in general: T cells numbering about 180 million yielded 117 million unique TCR beta sequences in an earlier analysis. Broader study findings: Trimming of TCR beta V- and J-genes showed a link, identified in a later analysis, to a missense DCLRE1C variant.

With V trimmed by 4 bases and J by 5 bases, 5 bases remained unmatched. CDR3 size: 14 residues. Germline loops: CDR1 SGHDT, CDR2 YYEEEE. The study ran its PCR with 60 Vbeta and 13 Jbeta primers. The assay was immunoSEQ multiplex PCR, and TCRdb's table has in-frame clones only and misses some. The table has roughly 150,000 clones, 85% seen once. About this clone: The antigen is unknown.

The chain links TRBV5-6 to TRBJ2-1; 8 bases match TRBD2. Sequenced: PBMCs. This receptor was identified in a man in his thirties or forties in good health and CMV-seropositive. The CDR3 sequence is CASSRGLEHNEQFF. In DNA, the CDR3 is TGTGCCAGCAGCCGGGGACTAGAGCACAATGAGCAGTTCTTC.